Each of the 14 T cell receptor beta chains below was sequenced from the same sample in a study of cytotoxic CD8 clonotypes in ibrutinib-treated CLL. Clones were sequenced by immunoSEQ multiplex PCR, and TCRdb holds only the in-frame ones, with some missing. Among about 56,000 clones listed, 55% to 70% were seen once. The sequenced sample was PBMCs, obtained after 24 months of ibrutinib treatment. The receptor source for this set is a human donor with chronic lymphocytic leukemia.

The V gene is TRBV5-1, the J gene TRBJ2-3; 10 bases fit TRBD2. After removal of 3 bases from V and 2 bases from J, the junction contained 9 bases not matched to a gene. Germline lookup yields CDR1 SGHRS and CDR2 YFSETQ. The CDR3 runs 17 residues. The CDR3 coding sequence is TGCGCCAGCAGCTCCGCTCTAACTAGCGGGGTCACAGATACGCAGTATTTT. It codes for CASSSALTSGVTDTQYF. The variable domain in full, completed from reference TRBV5-1 and TRBJ2-3, reads KAGVTQTPRYLIKTRGQQVTLSCSPISGHRSVSWYQQTPGQGLQFLFEYFSETQRNKGNFPGRFSGRQFSNSRSEMNVSTLELGDSALYLCASSSALTSGVTDTQYFGPGTRLTVL.

The chain is built from TRBV5-1 and TRBJ2-2; 9 bases agree with TRBD1. Germline CDR1 SGHRS, CDR2 YFSETQ. CDR3 length equals 15 residues. Trimming at V came to 3 bases and at J to 4 bases, leaving 4 bases not matched to a gene. The CDR3: CASSSGTGFTGELFF. CDR3 bases: TGCGCCAGCAGCTCCGGGACAGGGTTCACCGGGGAGCTGTTTTTT.

The chain joins TRBV9 to TRBJ1-1; D is unresolved. Trimming took 2 bases from V and 3 from J, leaving 8 bases between them. The CDR3 extends over 13 amino acids. Germline CDR1 SGDLS, CDR2 YYNGEE. CDR3 sequence (DNA): TGTGCCAGCAGCGTCAATTATTACACTGAAGCTTTCTTT. It encodes CASSVNYYTEAFF. The full variable domain, rest sourced from reference TRBV9 and TRBJ1-1, is DSGVTQTPKHLITATGQRVTLRCSPRSGDLSVYWYQQSLDQGLQFLIQYYNGEERAKGNILERFSAQQFPDLHSELNLSSLELGDSALYFCASSVNYYTEAFFGQGTRLTVV.

The chain joins TRBV6-1 to TRBJ2-7; 7 nucleotides align to TRBD1. With 2 bases clipped from V and 5 bases from J, the junction kept 6 bases outside the gene matches. Germline-derived CDR1 and CDR2 are MNHNS and SASEGT. The CDR3 has 14 amino acids. CDR3 residues: CASSEFVGGDEQYF. As DNA, the CDR3 is TGTGCCAGCAGTGAATTTGTAGGGGGCGACGAGCAGTACTTC.

The rearrangement links TRBV7-9 to TRBJ2-2; D not certain. Germline CDR1 and CDR2: SEHNR and FQNEAQ (reference sequence). The germline V and J ends were trimmed by 3 bases and 2 bases, with 1 base remaining between them. This CDR3 comprises 12 residues. CDR3 sequence (DNA): TGTGCCAGCAGCTTTAACACCGGGGAGCTGTTTTTT. Amino acids: CASSFNTGELFF.

V and J are TRBV6-5 and TRBJ2-5; TRBD2 is a possible D gene (6 bases). The V end lost 0 bases, the J end lost 2 bases, and 10 bases lay between the germline ends. CDR1 is MNHEY and CDR2 is SVGAGI in the germline V gene. The CDR3 extends over 15 amino acids. The CDR3 DNA is TGTGCCAGCAGTTACTCGATCGCGGGGCAAGAGACCCAGTACTTC. This gives the protein CASSYSIAGQETQYF.

The rearrangement uses TRBV18 and TRBJ2-7; TRBD2 matches 12 bases. Germline-derived CDR1 and CDR2 are KGHSH and LQKENI. V was pared by 5 bases and J by 3 bases, with 5 bases of the junction left unmatched. The length of the CDR3 is 15 residues. The CDR3 bases are TGTGCCAGCTCAACTCGACTAGCGGGAGTCTACGAGCAGTACTTC. Amino acid sequence: CASSTRLAGVYEQYF.

By share, this clone ranks as medium-sized (0.01 to 0.1%). The chain is built from TRBV15 and TRBJ2-3, with D hard to call. The CDR3 extends over 17 amino acids. Trimming stripped 0 bases from V and 2 bases from J, with 15 bases between. CDR1 and CDR2 (germline): LNHNV, YYDKDF (reference sequence). CDR3 nucleotide sequence: TGTGCCACCAGCAGAGATCTTGCCAGCGAGTTCACAGATACGCAGTATTTT. Translation: CATSRDLASEFTDTQYF.

The chain is built from TRBV18 and TRBJ1-1, with 9 bases aligning to TRBD1. The trim removed 3 bases at V and 4 bases at J, leaving 9 bases unmatched. The CDR3 contains 16 residues. Germline V gives CDR1 KGHSH, CDR2 LQKENI. DNA for the CDR3: TGTGCCAGCTCACCCCTCCCTCCGGGACAGGGCACTGAAGCTTTCTTT. Translating it yields CASSPLPPGQGTEAFF.

The chain combines TRBV11-2 with TRBJ1-6; D uncertain. The CDR3 is made up of 13 amino acids. In germline, CDR1 is SGHAT, CDR2 FQNNGV. Trimming took 5 bases from V and 11 from J, leaving 13 bases between them. This chain's CDR3 is CASSPALGTPLHF. DNA for the CDR3: TGTGCCAGCAGCCCGGCCCTTGGTACACCCCTCCACTTT.

CDR3 sequence reads: CSAMGQRYEQYF. In nucleotides, the CDR3 is TGCAGCGCCATGGGACAGCGCTACGAGCAGTACTTC. The chain is built from TRBV29-1 and TRBJ2-7; TRBD1 agrees at 7 bases. The CDR3 is 12 residues long. The germline V gene encodes CDR1 SQVTM and CDR2 ANQGSEA. V shed 7 bases, J shed 3 bases, and the junction held 6 bases outside the gene matches.

The chain has TRBV5-4 and TRBJ2-3; 9 nucleotides line up with TRBD2. Germline V gene lookup returns CDR1 SGHNT and CDR2 YYREEE (reference sequence). The CDR3 has 16 residues. V shed 0 bases, J shed 1 base, and the junction held 3 bases outside the gene matches. The CDR3, as DNA: TGTGCCAGCAGCTTGGAAGCGGGGGGTGGCACAGATACGCAGTATTTT. Translated, it gives CASSLEAGGGTDTQYF. The full variable domain, its missing parts supplied by reference TRBV5-4 and TRBJ2-3, is ETGVTQSPTHLIKTRGQQVTLRCSSQSGHNTVSWYQQALGQGPQFIFQYYREEENGRGNFPPRFSGLQFPNYSSELNVNALELDDSALYLCASSLEAGGGTDTQYFGPGTRLTVL.

The gene calls are TRBV6-5 and TRBJ1-1; no reliable D call. V shed 5 bases and J shed 11 bases, with 15 bases lying between them. This CDR3 spans 12 amino acids. Germline CDR1 reads MNHEY; CDR2 reads SVGAGI. The CDR3 here is CASSRREGRAFF. DNA of the CDR3: TGTGCCAGCAGTCGAAGGGAGGGTCGGGCTTTCTTT.

This sequence joins TRBV27 and TRBJ2-7, with 11 bases lining up with TRBD2. CDR1 and CDR2 (germline): MNHEY, SMNVEV (reference sequence). CDR3 length: 17 residues. After removal of 1 base from V and 2 bases from J, the junction contained 7 bases not matched to a gene. As DNA, the CDR3 is TGTGCCAGCAGTTTATTAGCGGGAGGGCCTCCGGCCTACGAGCAGTACTTC. It is translated as CASSLLAGGPPAYEQYF.